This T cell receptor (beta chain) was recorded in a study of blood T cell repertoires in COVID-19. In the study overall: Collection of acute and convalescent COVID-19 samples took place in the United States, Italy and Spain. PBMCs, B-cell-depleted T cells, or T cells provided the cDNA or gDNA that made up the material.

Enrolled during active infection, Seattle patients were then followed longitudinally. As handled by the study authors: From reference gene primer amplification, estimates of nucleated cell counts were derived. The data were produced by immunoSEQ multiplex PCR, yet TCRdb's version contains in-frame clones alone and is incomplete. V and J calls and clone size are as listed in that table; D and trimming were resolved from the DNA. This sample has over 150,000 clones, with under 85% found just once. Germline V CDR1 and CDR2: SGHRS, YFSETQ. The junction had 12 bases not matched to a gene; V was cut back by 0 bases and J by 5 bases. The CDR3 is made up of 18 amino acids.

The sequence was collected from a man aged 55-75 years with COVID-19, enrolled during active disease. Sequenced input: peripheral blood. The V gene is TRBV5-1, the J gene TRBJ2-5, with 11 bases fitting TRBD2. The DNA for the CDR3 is TGCGCCAGCAGCTTGGCGCCGGTAGTAGCGGGGGGGCCGGAGACCCAGTACTTC. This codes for CASSLAPVVAGGPETQYF. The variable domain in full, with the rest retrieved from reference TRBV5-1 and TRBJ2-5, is KAGVTQTPRYLIKTRGQQVTLSCSPISGHRSVSWYQQTPGQGLQFLFEYFSETQRNKGNFPGRFSGRQFSNSRSEMNVSTLELGDSALYLCASSLAPVVAGGPETQYFGPGTRLLVL.